These T cell receptor beta chains were read from a single sample in a study of T cell responses to AZD1222 COVID-19 vaccine. Libraries were prepared by immunoSEQ multiplex PCR; TCRdb keeps only in-frame clonotypes and omits some of them. The data show roughly 97,000 clones, around nine tenths seen once. This specimen was peripheral blood, taken on day 0 of AZD1222 vaccination. The source is an adult in good health. CDR3s include the opening cysteine and the closing phenylalanine or tryptophan. A D gene is named only where the DNA matches it firmly. Rows give clone size only sometimes, using once, few, many, or a class for an expanded clone.

J gene | D gene | clone size | CDR3 length | V gene | CDR3 DNA | CDR3 protein
TRBJ2-7 | TRBD2 | . | 15 | TRBV6-1 | TGTGCCAGCAGTGAACGACTAGCGACTACCTACGAGCAGTACTTC | CASSERLATTYEQYF
TRBJ1-6 | . | . | 14 | TRBV2 | TGTGCCAGCAGTGATAAGGGGTCGGATTCACCCCTCCACTTT | CASSDKGSDSPLHF
TRBJ2-7 | TRBD1 | . | 14 | TRBV7-2 | TGTGCCAGCAGCCCAGGACAGGGGACCTACGAGCAGTACTTC | CASSPGQGTYEQYF
TRBJ2-7 | . | . | 15 | TRBV6-5 | TGTGCCAGCAGTTACTCGAACATTAGAATTGAGGAGCAGTACTTC | CASSYSNIRIEEQYF
TRBJ1-4 | . | . | 15 | TRBV19 | TGTGCCAGTAGTTCCCATCGACAGCTTAATGAAAAACTGTTTTTT | CASSSHRQLNEKLFF
TRBJ2-7 | . | once | 13 | TRBV6-2/TRBV6-3 | TGTGCCAGCAGTTACTCGAAGGTGGCCGAGCAGTACTTC | CASSYSKVAEQYF
TRBJ2-1 | TRBD2 | . | 17 | TRBV7-8 | TGTGCCAGCAGCCTGAATCCCGGGACTAGCGGACACAATGAGCAGTTCTTC | CASSLNPGTSGHNEQFF
TRBJ2-5 | . | . | 16 | TRBV5-1 | TGCGCCAGCAGCTTGATGGGCAGGGGAGACCAAGAGACCCAGTACTTC | CASSLMGRGDQETQYF
TRBJ1-2 | . | . | 12 | TRBV3-1/TRBV3-2 | TGTGCCAGCAGCCGCTGGTCGTCCGACTACACCTTC | CASSRWSSDYTF
TRBJ1-4 | . | . | 15 | TRBV30 | TGTGCCTGGAGTGTATTGGGGAGAACTAATGAAAAACTGTTTTTT | CAWSVLGRTNEKLFF
TRBJ1-1 | . | once | 14 | TRBV7-8 | TGTGCCAGCAGCTTAGGAGGGGCTTTGGTTCCAACTTTCTTT | CASSLGGALVPTFF
TRBJ1-6 | . | . | 15 | TRBV11-2 | TGTGCCAGCAGCTTGAGCGGGAGGCCTAATTCACCCCTCCACTTT | CASSLSGRPNSPLHF
TRBJ2-7 | . | . | 14 | TRBV5-1 | TGCGCCAGCAGCCCCCTAGGTAATCAATACGAGCAGTACTTC | CASSPLGNQYEQYF
TRBJ2-2 | . | . | 15 | TRBV2 | TGTGCCAGCAGTCAATTAGGAGGGGACACCGGGGAGCTGTTTTTT | CASSQLGGDTGELFF
TRBJ2-3 | . | . | 16 | TRBV15 | TGTGCCACCAGCAGAGGGACGAGGCGTTATTCAGATACGCAGTATTTT | CATSRGTRRYSDTQYF
TRBJ2-7 | TRBD2 | . | 15 | TRBV7-6 | TGTGCCAGCAGCCGGGGGGACGGGAACTCCTACGAGCAGTACTTC | CASSRGDGNSYEQYF
TRBJ1-2 | . | . | 13 | TRBV6-2/TRBV6-3 | TGTGCCAGCAGTTACGGGGGGCCATATGGCTACACCTTC | CASSYGGPYGYTF
TRBJ1-1 | . | . | 12 | TRBV6-4 | TGTGCCAGCAGTGACTGGGCAGGTGAAGCTTTCTTT | CASSDWAGEAFF
TRBJ1-1 | . | . | 14 | TRBV11-2 | TGTGCCAGCAGCTACTCTTGGGAGAACACTGAAGCTTTCTTT | CASSYSWENTEAFF
TRBJ1-5 | TRBD1 | . | 15 | TRBV10-3 | TGTGCCATCTCATCGGCAGGGGGAAGCAATCAGCCCCAGCATTTT | CAISSAGGSNQPQHF
TRBJ2-3 | . | . | 14 | TRBV4-3 | TGCGCCAGCAGCCAAGGGCTAGCCGCAGATACGCAGTATTTT | CASSQGLAADTQYF
TRBJ2-2 | TRBD1 | . | 15 | TRBV7-2 | TGTGCCAGCAGCTTAGGGCAGGGGGCTTCCGGGGAGCTGTTTTTT | CASSLGQGASGELFF
TRBJ2-2 | TRBD2 | . | 13 | TRBV12-3/TRBV12-4 | TGTGCCAGCAGTTCCGCGGGGGGCGGGGAGCTGTTTTTT | CASSSAGGGELFF
TRBJ2-1 | . | . | 11 | TRBV11-2 | TGTGCCAGCAGCTTTTCGACAGAGCAGTTCTTC | CASSFSTEQFF
TRBJ1-6 | TRBD1 | . | 14 | TRBV27 | TGTGCCAGCAGTTTGGACAGGGAGGTTTCACCCCTCCACTTT | CASSLDREVSPLHF
TRBJ1-1 | . | . | 12 | TRBV3-1/TRBV3-2 | TGTGCCAGCAGCCTGGGGAGGGAGAAAGCTTTCTTT | CASSLGREKAFF
TRBJ1-3 | . | once | 16 | TRBV28 | TGTGCCAGCAGTCCCCTGGTGGGCCCCTCTGGAAACACCATATATTTT | CASSPLVGPSGNTIYF
TRBJ1-4 | TRBD1 | . | 14 | TRBV18 | TGTGCCAGCTCTCCGGACAGGGCCGGTGAAAAACTGTTTTTT | CASSPDRAGEKLFF
TRBJ1-6 | TRBD1 | . | 16 | TRBV3-1/TRBV3-2 | TGTGCCAGCAGCCCCCACCAGGGACAGGGAAGTTCACCCCTCCACTTT | CASSPHQGQGSSPLHF
TRBJ1-6 | . | . | 16 | TRBV12-2 | TGTGCAAGTCGCTTAGCCGCGGGGGACCTCAATTCACCCCTCCACTTT | CASRLAAGDLNSPLHF
TRBJ1-1 | . | few | 15 | TRBV19 | TGTGCCAGTAGTATCTTCCTTACGCCGAACACTGAAGCTTTCTTT | CASSIFLTPNTEAFF
TRBJ1-2 | . | . | 14 | TRBV11-2 | TGTGCCAGCAGCACCCCAAGGTGGGGCTATGGCTACACCTTC | CASSTPRWGYGYTF
TRBJ2-7 | . | . | 12 | TRBV10-3 | TGTGCCATCAGGGGACATTCCTACGAGCAGTACTTC | CAIRGHSYEQYF
TRBJ1-2 | . | few | 15 | TRBV28 | TGTGCCAGCCTTACCCCCTCCCAGGGCGCTAAAGGCTACACCTTC | CASLTPSQGAKGYTF
TRBJ2-7 | TRBD1 | . | 12 | TRBV29-1 | TGCAGCGCAGGACAGGTCATCTACGAGCAGTACTTC | CSAGQVIYEQYF
TRBJ1-2 | TRBD1 | . | 14 | TRBV12-5 | TGTGCTAGTGGTGCCTTCGGGACAGGCTATGGCTACACCTTC | CASGAFGTGYGYTF
TRBJ2-2 | . | . | 15 | TRBV15 | TGTGCCACCAGCAAATTTACAGGGAACACCGGGGAGCTGTTTTTT | CATSKFTGNTGELFF
TRBJ2-5 | TRBD2 | . | 17 | TRBV7-9 | TGTGCCAGCAGCTTAGAGGGGACTAGCGGGGTACAAGAGACCCAGTACTTC | CASSLEGTSGVQETQYF
TRBJ1-2 | . | . | 14 | TRBV10-3 | TGTGCCATCAGTGCGGCACCGCTGTGGGATGGCTACACCTTC | CAISAAPLWDGYTF
TRBJ1-4 | . | . | 13 | TRBV27 | TGTGCCAGCAGTTTTGAGAGGGCGTCGAAACTGTTTTTT | CASSFERASKLFF
TRBJ1-5 | . | once | 16 | TRBV6-4 | TGTGCCAGCAGTGACTCCCTCCGGGATAGCAATCAGCCCCAGCATTTT | CASSDSLRDSNQPQHF
TRBJ2-5 | . | . | 14 | TRBV27 | TGTGCCAGCAGTTTATCGGCAGCTGGGGGGACCCAGTACTTC | CASSLSAAGGTQYF
TRBJ1-5 | TRBD1 | . | 14 | TRBV7-8 | TGTGCCAGCAGCTTGGACAGGGGAAATCAGCCCCAGCATTTT | CASSLDRGNQPQHF
TRBJ2-3 | . | . | 13 | TRBV13 | TGTGCCAGCAGCTTCGGGATCACAGATACGCAGTATTTT | CASSFGITDTQYF
TRBJ1-1 | . | . | 14 | TRBV28 | TGTGCCAGCAATTCACAGGGAGGAGGCACTGAAGCTTTCTTT | CASNSQGGGTEAFF
TRBJ1-5 | . | . | 12 | TRBV29-1 | TGCAGCGTTGGGCGGGACAATCAGCCCCAGCATTTT | CSVGRDNQPQHF
TRBJ2-7 | . | . | 14 | TRBV13 | TGTGCCAGCAGCGTCGGGACTTTTCCCTACGAGCAGTACTTC | CASSVGTFPYEQYF
TRBJ1-6 | . | once | 17 | TRBV4-1 | TGCGCCAGCAGCCAATTTAGGGGCCCCCTCGGGAATTCACCCCTCCACTTT | CASSQFRGPLGNSPLHF
TRBJ1-2 | TRBD1 | . | 14 | TRBV9 | TGTGCCAGCAGTCGACAGGGAGAGGTAGATGGCTACACCTTC | CASSRQGEVDGYTF
TRBJ1-3 | . | . | 14 | TRBV6-5 | TGTGCCAGCAGCCGGGCCCTCTCTGGAAACACCATATATTTT | CASSRALSGNTIYF
TRBJ2-3 | . | . | 15 | TRBV7-2 | TGTGCCAGCAGCCTGGGGCAGGGCTCCACAGATACGCAGTATTTT | CASSLGQGSTDTQYF
TRBJ2-7 | TRBD1 | . | 16 | TRBV5-1 | TGCGCCAGCAGCATTACAGACAGGGGGGGACCCTACGAGCAGTACTTC | CASSITDRGGPYEQYF
TRBJ1-2 | TRBD1 | . | 18 | TRBV5-4 | TGTGCCAGCAGCCCGAGGGGACAGGGGGCGTCTCGGGGCTATGGCTACACCTTC | CASSPRGQGASRGYGYTF